The 12 T cell receptor beta chains below were found in one sample sequenced in a study of T cell responses to AZD1222 COVID-19 vaccine. This table comes from immunoSEQ multiplex PCR, and its TCRdb copy is limited to in-frame clones, with some not included. This sample has 100,000 to 150,000 clones; roughly 90% occur once, and the top ten carry roughly 3%. The sample here was peripheral blood, taken on day 0 of AZD1222 vaccination. These receptors were obtained from an adult in good health.

This chain connects TRBV6-1 to TRBJ1-4; possibly TRBD1 for D (5 bases). This CDR3 spans 12 amino acids. Trimming removed 1 base from V and 12 bases from J, with 9 bases in between. CDR1 is MNHNS and CDR2 is SASEGT in the germline V gene. This chain's CDR3 is CASSEGREELFF. CDR3 DNA sequence: TGTGCCAGCAGTGAAGGCAGGGAAGAACTGTTTTTT.

The chain recombines TRBV5-1 with TRBJ2-3, with D possibly matching TRBD2 (6 bases). Germline CDR1 SGHRS, CDR2 YFSETQ. Trimming took off 4 bases at V and 4 bases at J, with 19 bases between the two ends. This CDR3 has 16 amino acids. CDR3 coding DNA: TGCGCCAGCAGCACCCCAGGCGGCGGGGTTGCAGATACGCAGTATTTT. Encoded protein: CASSTPGGGVADTQYF. Variable domain in full (rest from reference TRBV5-1 and TRBJ2-3): KAGVTQTPRYLIKTRGQQVTLSCSPISGHRSVSWYQQTPGQGLQFLFEYFSETQRNKGNFPGRFSGRQFSNSRSEMNVSTLELGDSALYLCASSTPGGGVADTQYFGPGTRLTVL.

The J gene is TRBJ2-4, the V gene TRBV5-1; 10 nucleotides agree with TRBD1. The CDR3 runs 15 residues. V trimming: 2 bases; J trimming: 7 bases; junction bases outside the gene matches: 6. Germline V CDR1 and CDR2: SGHRS, YFSETQ. The CDR3 DNA reads as TGCGCCAGCAGCTTTCTGGACAGGGGGGTGAACATTCAGTACTTC. This encodes CASSFLDRGVNIQYF.

This chain links TRBV11-3 with TRBJ2-7, with 9 bases fitting TRBD1. The V segment lost 4 bases and the J segment 3 bases; nucleotides outside the gene matches: 4. Looked up from germline, CDR1 is SGHNT and CDR2 is YENEEA. The CDR3 has 14 residues. CDR3 amino acids: CASSSGTGSYEQYF. CDR3 nucleotide sequence: TGTGCCAGCAGCTCCGGGACAGGGAGCTACGAGCAGTACTTC.

The chain has TRBV5-6 and TRBJ1-5, with 9 bases that match TRBD1. The CDR3 is 17 amino acids. Losses at the gene ends were 3 bases for V and 1 base for J; bases not matched to a gene: 8. Per germline, CDR1 SGHDT and CDR2 YYEEEE. The CDR3 region is CASSSRTGVLSNQPQHF. Written as DNA, the CDR3 is TGTGCCAGCAGCTCCCGGACAGGGGTGCTGAGCAATCAGCCCCAGCATTTT.

V is TRBV18 and J is TRBJ2-1, with D hard to call. CDR1 and CDR2 (germline): KGHSH, LQKENI. Trimming cost V 1 base and J 4 bases, with 14 bases left between them. The CDR3 totals 16 residues. The CDR3 region has the DNA TGTGCCAGCTCACCACTGTTGTTTCCGTCTTACAATGAGCAGTTCTTC. Protein sequence: CASSPLLFPSYNEQFF.

The gene calls are TRBV24-1 and TRBJ1-3; 7 bases are shared with TRBD1. With 9 bases clipped from V and 4 bases from J, the junction kept 5 bases outside the gene matches. The CDR3 contains 13 residues. CDR1 and CDR2 from the germline V gene are KGHDR and SFDVKD. CDR3 sequence: CATQDRTGNTIYF. CDR3 nucleotides: TGTGCCACCCAGGACAGGACCGGAAACACCATATATTTT.

The V gene is TRBV5-6, the J gene TRBJ2-2; no firm D call. The germline gives CDR1 SGHDT, CDR2 YYEEEE. The CDR3 covers 13 residues. Trimming cost V 6 bases and J 4 bases, with 10 bases left between them. The CDR3: CASTLGSTGELFF. The CDR3 region has the DNA TGTGCCAGCACCCTAGGCAGCACCGGGGAGCTGTTTTTT.

The chain uses TRBV25-1 and TRBJ2-7; D is perhaps TRBD1 or TRBD2 (5 bases each). V was pared by 6 bases and J by 5 bases, with 23 bases between. Looked up from germline, CDR1 is MGHDK and CDR2 is SYGVNS. This CDR3 contains 16 residues. The CDR3 protein is CASSSYRASTGHEQYF. The CDR3 coding sequence is TGTGCCAGCAGCTCTTACCGGGCCTCCACGGGGCACGAGCAGTACTTC.

The V gene is TRBV5-4, the J gene TRBJ1-6; tentative D call: TRBD1 (6 bases). CDR1 is SGHNT and CDR2 is YYREEE in the germline V gene (reference sequence). CDR3 length equals 15 residues. V lost 0 bases and J 9 bases, leaving 13 bases between the germline ends. The CDR3 sequence is CASSLGPLGASPLHF. CDR3 sequence (DNA): TGTGCCAGCAGCTTGGGCCCCCTGGGGGCTTCACCCCTCCACTTT.

The chain is built from TRBV7-9 and TRBJ1-1, with D unclear. V was pared by 1 base and J by 5 bases, with 5 bases between. The germline V gene encodes CDR1 SEHNR and CDR2 FQNEAQ (reference sequence). The CDR3 runs 12 residues. The CDR3 here is CASSLDGTEAFF. Here the CDR3 DNA reads TGTGCCAGCAGCTTAGACGGGACTGAAGCTTTCTTT.

This clone was detected only once. The chain couples TRBV24-1 to TRBJ1-5; D is uncertain. Trimming stripped 4 bases from V and 7 bases from J, with 13 bases between. The CDR3 loop spans 14 amino acids. Germline assignment: CDR1 KGHDR and CDR2 SFDVKD. This chain's CDR3 is CATSDGTVGQPQHF. The CDR3 coding sequence is TGTGCCACCAGTGACGGCACAGTGGGCCAGCCCCAGCATTTT.